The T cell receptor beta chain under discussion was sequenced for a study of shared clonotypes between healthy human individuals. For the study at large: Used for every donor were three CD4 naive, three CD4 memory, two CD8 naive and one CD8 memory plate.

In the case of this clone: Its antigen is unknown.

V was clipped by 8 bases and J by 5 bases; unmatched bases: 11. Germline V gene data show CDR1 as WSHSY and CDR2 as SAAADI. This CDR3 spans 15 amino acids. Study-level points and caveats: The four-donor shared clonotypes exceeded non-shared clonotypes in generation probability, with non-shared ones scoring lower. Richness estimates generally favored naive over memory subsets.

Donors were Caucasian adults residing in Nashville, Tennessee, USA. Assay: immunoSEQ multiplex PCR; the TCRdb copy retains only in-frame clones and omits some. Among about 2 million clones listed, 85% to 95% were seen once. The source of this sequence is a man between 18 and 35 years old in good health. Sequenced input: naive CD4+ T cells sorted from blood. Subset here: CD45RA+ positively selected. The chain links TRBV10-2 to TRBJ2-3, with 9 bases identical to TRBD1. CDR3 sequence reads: CASGDRDRAVDTQYF. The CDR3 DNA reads TGCGCCAGCGGGGACCGGGACAGGGCAGTAGATACGCAGTATTTT.